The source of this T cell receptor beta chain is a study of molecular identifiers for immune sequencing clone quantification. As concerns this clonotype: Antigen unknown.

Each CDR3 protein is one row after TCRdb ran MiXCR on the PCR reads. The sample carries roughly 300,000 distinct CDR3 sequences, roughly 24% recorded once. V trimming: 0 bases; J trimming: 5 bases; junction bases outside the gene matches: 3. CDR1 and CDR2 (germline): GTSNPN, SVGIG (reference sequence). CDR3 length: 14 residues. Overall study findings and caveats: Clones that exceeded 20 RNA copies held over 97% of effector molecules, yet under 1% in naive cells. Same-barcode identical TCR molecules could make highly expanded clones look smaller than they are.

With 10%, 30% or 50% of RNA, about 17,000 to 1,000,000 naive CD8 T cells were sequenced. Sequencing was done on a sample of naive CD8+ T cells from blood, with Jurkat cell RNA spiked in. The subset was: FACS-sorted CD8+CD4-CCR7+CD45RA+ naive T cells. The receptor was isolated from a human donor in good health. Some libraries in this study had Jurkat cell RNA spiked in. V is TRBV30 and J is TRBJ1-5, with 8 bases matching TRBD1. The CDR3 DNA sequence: TGTGCCTGGAGTGTGGAACAGGGGGATCAGCCCCAGCATTTT. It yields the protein CAWSVEQGDQPQHF.